The entry that follows covers one T cell receptor beta chain sequence. The antigen is not known. Trimming pared 4 bases from V and 5 bases from J, leaving 13 bases between. Germline CDR1 reads LGHNA; CDR2 reads YNFKEQ. The CDR3 consists of 14 residues. This sample was included in a study of shared clonotypes between healthy human individuals. The naive CD8 fraction comprised CD45RO-negative cells positively selected for CCR7 and excluded terminally differentiated effector memory CD45RA+ cells. HIV-negative, healthy adults without recent acute infections or vaccinations were the donors. Whole-study results and caveats: Relative to their counterparts shared across all four donors, non-shared clonotypes exhibited diminished generation probabilities.

Methods used by the authors: Filtering of immunoSEQ junctional sequences could not match full-length read filtering. Profiling relied on immunoSEQ multiplex PCR, and the TCRdb table lists in-frame clones only, not all of them. V and J calls and clone size follow that table, whereas D and trimming were derived from the DNA. The data show approximately 600,000 clones, with 95% seen just once and 0.11% held by the top ten. Specimen: naive CD8+ T cells sorted from blood. The V gene is TRBV4-2, the J gene TRBJ2-3, with D unresolved. The receptor was derived from a woman aged 25 to 39 in good health. The CDR3 region has the DNA TGTGCCAGCAGCCCCCACGTCGTTAAAGATACGCAGTATTTT. Translation gives CASSPHVVKDTQYF.